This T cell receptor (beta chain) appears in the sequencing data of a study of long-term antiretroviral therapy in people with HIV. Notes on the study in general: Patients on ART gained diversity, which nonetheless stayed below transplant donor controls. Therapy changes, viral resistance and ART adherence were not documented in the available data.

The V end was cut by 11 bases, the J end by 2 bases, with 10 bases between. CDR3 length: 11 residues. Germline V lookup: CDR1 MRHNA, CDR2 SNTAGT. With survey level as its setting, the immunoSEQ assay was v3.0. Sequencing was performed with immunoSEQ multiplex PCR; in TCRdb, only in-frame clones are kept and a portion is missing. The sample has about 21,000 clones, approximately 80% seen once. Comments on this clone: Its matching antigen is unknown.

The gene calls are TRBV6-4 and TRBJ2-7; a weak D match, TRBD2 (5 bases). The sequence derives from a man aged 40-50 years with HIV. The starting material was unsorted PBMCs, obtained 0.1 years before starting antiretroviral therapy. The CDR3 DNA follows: TGTGCCGGTGGAGGAACCTACGAGCAGTACTTC. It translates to CAGGGTYEQYF.